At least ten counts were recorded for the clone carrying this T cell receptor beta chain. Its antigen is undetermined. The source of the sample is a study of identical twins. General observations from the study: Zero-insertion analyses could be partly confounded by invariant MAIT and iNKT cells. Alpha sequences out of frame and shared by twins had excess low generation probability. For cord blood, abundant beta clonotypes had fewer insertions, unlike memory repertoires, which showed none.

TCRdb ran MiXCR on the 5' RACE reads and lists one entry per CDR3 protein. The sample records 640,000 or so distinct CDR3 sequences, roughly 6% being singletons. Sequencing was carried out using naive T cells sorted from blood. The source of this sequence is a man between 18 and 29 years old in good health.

CDR3 coding DNA: TGTGCCAGCAGCGCGGGACAGGGAAGAGGCAATGAGCAGTTCTTC. Amino acid sequence: CASSAGQGRGNEQFF. The chain recombines TRBV9 with TRBJ2-1, with 9 bases fitting TRBD1. The CDR3 spans 15 residues. CDR1 is SGDLS and CDR2 is YYNGEE in the germline V gene. V was clipped by 3 bases and J by 6 bases; unmatched bases: 7.